This TCR beta chain was sequenced for a study of T cell changes during pregnancy in multiple sclerosis. Repertoires were generated with immunoSEQ multiplex PCR, while TCRdb's copy carries only in-frame clones and drops some. Of 40,000 to 55,000 clones in the sample, approximately 91% were seen once. The receptor was isolated from a female donor with multiple sclerosis, enrolled in a pregnancy study. Sequenced material: CD4+ T cells from peripheral blood mononuclear cells, taken in the first trimester of pregnancy.

The DNA of the CDR3 is TGCGCCAGCAGTGCCTCTACAGGGGGTATCACTGAAGCTTTCTTT. The encoded protein is CASSASTGGITEAFF. The chain couples TRBV10-2 to TRBJ1-1, with TRBD1 matching 8 bases. CDR3 length equals 15 residues. After removal of 4 bases from V and 4 bases from J, the junction contained 8 bases not matched to a gene. The germline CDR1 and CDR2 sequences are WSHSY and SAAADI.